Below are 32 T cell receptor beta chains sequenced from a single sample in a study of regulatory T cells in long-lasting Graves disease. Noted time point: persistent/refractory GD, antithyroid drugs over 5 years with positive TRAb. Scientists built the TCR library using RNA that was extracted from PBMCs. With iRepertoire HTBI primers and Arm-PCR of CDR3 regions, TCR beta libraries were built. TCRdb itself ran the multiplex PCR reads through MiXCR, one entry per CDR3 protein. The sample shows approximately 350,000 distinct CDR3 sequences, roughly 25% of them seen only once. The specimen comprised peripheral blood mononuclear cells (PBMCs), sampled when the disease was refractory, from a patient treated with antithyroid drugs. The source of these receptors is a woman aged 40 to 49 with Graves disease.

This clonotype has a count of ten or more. CDR3 nucleotides: TGCAGTGCTAGAGAGGTAGCGGGAGTACGCGAGCAGTACTTC. This translates into CSAREVAGVREQYF. This chain connects TRBV20-1 to TRBJ2-7, with 9 bases aligning to TRBD2. The V gene's germline CDR1 is DFQATT and CDR2 SNEGSKA (reference sequence). V gave up 0 bases and J gave up 6 bases; unmatched junction bases: 6. CDR3 length equals 14 residues.

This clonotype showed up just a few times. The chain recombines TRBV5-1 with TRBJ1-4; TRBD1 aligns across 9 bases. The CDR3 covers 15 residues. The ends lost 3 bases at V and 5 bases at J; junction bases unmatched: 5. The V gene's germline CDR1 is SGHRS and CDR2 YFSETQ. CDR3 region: CASSSRDRVNEKLFF. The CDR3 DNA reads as TGCGCCAGCAGCTCTAGGGACAGGGTGAATGAAAAACTGTTTTTT.

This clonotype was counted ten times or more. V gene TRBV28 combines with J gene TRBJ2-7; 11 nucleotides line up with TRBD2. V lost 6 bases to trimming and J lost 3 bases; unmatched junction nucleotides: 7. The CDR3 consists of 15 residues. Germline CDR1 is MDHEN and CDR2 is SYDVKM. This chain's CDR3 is CASRTGLAEIYEQYF. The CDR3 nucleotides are TGTGCCAGCAGGACGGGACTAGCGGAGATCTACGAGCAGTACTTC.

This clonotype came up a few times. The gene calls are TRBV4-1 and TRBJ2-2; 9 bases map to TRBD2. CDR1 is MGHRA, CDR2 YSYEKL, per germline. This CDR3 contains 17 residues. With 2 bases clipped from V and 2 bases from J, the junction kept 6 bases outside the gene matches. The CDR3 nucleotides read TGCGCCAGCAGCCAACTGTCTAGCGGGGTCAACACCGGGGAGCTGTTTTTT. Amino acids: CASSQLSSGVNTGELFF.

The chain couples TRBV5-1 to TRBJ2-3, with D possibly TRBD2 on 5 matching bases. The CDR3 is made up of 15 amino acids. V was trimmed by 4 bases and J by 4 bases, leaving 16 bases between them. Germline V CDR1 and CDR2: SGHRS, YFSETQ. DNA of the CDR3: TGCGCCAGCAGCCCTATGCGGGCGGGTGCAGATACGCAGTATTTT. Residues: CASSPMRAGADTQYF.

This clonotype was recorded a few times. CDR3 DNA: TGTGCCAGCAGTGAAGACAGCCTAACCCAAGAGACCCAGTACTTC. Residues: CASSEDSLTQETQYF. The chain uses TRBV2 and TRBJ2-5; D is unresolved. Between the trimmed V and J ends, which lost 1 base and 1 base, there was a span of 10 bases. The CDR3 is 15 residues long. Per the germline V gene, CDR1 is SNHLY and CDR2 is FYNNEI.

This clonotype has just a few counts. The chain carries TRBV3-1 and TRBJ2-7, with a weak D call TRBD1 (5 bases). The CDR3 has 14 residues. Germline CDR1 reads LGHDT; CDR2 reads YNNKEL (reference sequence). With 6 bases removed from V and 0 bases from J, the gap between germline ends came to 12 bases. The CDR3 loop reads CASRPRAFSYEQYF. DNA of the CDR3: TGTGCCAGCAGACCCAGGGCTTTCTCCTACGAGCAGTACTTC.

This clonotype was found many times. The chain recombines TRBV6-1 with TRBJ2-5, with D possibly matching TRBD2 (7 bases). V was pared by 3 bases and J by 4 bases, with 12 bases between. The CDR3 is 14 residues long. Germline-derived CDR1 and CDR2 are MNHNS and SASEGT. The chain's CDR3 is CASSDTGGRETQYF. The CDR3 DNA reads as TGTGCCAGCAGTGATACGGGGGGCAGAGAGACCCAGTACTTC.

This chain's CDR3 is CASSLWTGLNTGELFF. The CDR3 DNA is TGTGCCAGCAGTTTGTGGACAGGGTTGAACACCGGGGAGCTGTTTTTT. V is TRBV28 and J is TRBJ2-2, with TRBD1 matching over 8 bases. CDR3 length equals 16 residues. V shed 3 bases and J 1 base; nucleotides not matched to a gene: 4. CDR1 is MDHEN and CDR2 is SYDVKM in the germline V gene.

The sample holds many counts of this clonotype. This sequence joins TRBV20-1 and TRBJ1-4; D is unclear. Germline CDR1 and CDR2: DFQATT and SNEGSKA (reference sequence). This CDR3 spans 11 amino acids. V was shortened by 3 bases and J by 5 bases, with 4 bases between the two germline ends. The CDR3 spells CSASPNEKLFF. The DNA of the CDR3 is TGCAGTGCTAGCCCCAATGAAAAACTGTTTTTT.

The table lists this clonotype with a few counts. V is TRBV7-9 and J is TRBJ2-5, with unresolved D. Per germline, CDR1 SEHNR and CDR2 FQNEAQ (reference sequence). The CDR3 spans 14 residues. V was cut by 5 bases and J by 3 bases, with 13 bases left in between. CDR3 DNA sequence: TGTGCCAGCAGCGTACAGAGTTTTAAAGAGACCCAGTACTTC. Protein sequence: CASSVQSFKETQYF. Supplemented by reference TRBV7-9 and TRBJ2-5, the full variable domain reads DTGVSQNPRHKITKRGQNVTFRCDPISEHNRLYWYRQTLGQGPEFLTYFQNEAQLEKSRLLSDRFSAERPKGSFSTLEIQRTEQGDSAMYLCASSVQSFKETQYFGPGTRLLVL.

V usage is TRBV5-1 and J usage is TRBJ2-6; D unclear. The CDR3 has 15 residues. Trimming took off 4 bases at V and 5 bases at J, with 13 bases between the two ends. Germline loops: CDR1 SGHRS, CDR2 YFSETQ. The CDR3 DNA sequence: TGCGCCAGCAGCCCCCGGCCCTTGAGGGCCAACGTCCTGACTTTC. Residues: CASSPRPLRANVLTF.

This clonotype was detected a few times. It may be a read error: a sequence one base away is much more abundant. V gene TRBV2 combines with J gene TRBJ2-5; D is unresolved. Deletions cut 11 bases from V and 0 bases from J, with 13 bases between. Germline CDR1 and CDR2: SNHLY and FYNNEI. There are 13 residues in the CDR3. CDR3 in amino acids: CACALMYQETQYF. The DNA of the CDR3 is TGTGCCTGTGCCCTTATGTACCAAGAGACCCAGTACTTC.

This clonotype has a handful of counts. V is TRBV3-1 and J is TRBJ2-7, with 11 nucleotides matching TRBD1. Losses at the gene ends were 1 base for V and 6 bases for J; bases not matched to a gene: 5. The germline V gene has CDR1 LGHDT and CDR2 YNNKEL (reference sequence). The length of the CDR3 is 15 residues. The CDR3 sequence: CASSQGWDRGGEQYF. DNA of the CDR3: TGTGCCAGCAGCCAAGGATGGGACAGGGGGGGCGAGCAGTACTTC.

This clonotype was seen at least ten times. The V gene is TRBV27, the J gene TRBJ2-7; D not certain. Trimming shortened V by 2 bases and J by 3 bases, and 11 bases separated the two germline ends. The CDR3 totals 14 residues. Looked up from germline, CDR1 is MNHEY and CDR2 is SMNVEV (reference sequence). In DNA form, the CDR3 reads TGTGCCAGCAGTTTACGTGGCTACCACTACGAGCAGTACTTC. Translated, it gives CASSLRGYHYEQYF.

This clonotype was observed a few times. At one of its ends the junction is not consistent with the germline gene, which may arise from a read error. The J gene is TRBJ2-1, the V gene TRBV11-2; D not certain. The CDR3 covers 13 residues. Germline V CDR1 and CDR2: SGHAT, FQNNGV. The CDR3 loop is CASSLEARDEQFF. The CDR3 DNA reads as TGCGCCAGCAGCTTGGAAGCTCGGGATGAGCAGTTCTTC. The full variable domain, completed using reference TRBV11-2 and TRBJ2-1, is EAGVAQSPRYKIIEKRQSVAFWCNPISGHATLYWYQQILGQGPKLLIQFQNNGVVDDSQLPKDRFSAERLKGVDSTLKIQPAKLEDSAVYLCASSLEARDEQFFGPGTRLTVL.

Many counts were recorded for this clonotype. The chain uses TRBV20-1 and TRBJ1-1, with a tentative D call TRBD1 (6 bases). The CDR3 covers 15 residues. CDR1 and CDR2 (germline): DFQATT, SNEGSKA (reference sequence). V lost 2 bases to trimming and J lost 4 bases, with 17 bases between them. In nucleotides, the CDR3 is TGCAGTGCTAGATTTAGGGGGACAACTCCCACTGAAGCTTTCTTT. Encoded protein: CSARFRGTTPTEAFF.

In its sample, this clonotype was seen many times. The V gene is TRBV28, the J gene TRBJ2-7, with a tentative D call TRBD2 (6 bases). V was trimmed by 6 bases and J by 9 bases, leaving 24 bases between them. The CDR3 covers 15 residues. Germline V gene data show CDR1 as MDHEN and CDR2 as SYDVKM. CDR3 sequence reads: CASSSDWTGSGGQYF. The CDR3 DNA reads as TGTGCCAGCAGCTCCGATTGGACCGGCTCCGGGGGGCAGTACTTC. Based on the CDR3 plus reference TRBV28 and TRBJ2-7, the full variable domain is DVKVTQSSRYLVKRTGEKVFLECVQDMDHENMFWYRQDPGLGLRLIYFSYDVKMKEKGDIPEGYSVSREKKERFSLILESASTNQTSMYLCASSSDWTGSGGQYFGPGTRLTVT.

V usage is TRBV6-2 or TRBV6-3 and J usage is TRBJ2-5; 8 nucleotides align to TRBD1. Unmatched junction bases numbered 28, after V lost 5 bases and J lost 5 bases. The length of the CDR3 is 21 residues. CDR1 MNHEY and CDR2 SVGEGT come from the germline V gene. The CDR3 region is CASSEVGLGGLRQGLGETQYF. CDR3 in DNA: TGTGCCAGCAGTGAAGTTGGCCTCGGGGGCCTCAGACAGGGGTTGGGGGAGACCCAGTACTTC.

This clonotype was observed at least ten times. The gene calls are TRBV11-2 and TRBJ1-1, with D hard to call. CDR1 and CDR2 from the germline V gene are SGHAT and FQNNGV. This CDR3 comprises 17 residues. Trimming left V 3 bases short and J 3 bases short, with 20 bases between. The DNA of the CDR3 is TGTGCCAGCAGCTTTGTGCTCGGAGGAGGGCGGGACACTGAAGCTTTCTTT. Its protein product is CASSFVLGGGRDTEAFF.

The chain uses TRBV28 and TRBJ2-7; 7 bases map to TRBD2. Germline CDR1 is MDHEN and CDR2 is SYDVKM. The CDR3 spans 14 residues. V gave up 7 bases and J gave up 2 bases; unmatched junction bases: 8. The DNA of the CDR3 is TGTGCCAGCACCCCTTTGGGGGGGGCCTACGAGCAGTACTTC. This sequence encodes CASTPLGGAYEQYF.

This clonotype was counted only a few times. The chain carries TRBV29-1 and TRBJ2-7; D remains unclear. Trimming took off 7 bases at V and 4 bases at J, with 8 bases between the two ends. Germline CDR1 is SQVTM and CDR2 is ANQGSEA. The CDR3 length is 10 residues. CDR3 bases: TGCAGCGCGTTTGATTACGAGCAGTACTTC. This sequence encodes CSAFDYEQYF.

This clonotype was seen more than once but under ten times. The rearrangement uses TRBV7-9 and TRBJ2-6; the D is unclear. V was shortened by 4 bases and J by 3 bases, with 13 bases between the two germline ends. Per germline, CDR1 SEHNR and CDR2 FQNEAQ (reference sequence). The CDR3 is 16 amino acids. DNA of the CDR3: TGTGCCAGCAGCTCACCCGCCGTTGGTGGGGCCAACGTCCTGACTTTC. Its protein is CASSSPAVGGANVLTF. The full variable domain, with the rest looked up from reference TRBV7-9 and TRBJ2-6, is DTGVSQNPRHKITKRGQNVTFRCDPISEHNRLYWYRQTLGQGPEFLTYFQNEAQLEKSRLLSDRFSAERPKGSFSTLEIQRTEQGDSAMYLCASSSPAVGGANVLTFGAGSRLTVL.

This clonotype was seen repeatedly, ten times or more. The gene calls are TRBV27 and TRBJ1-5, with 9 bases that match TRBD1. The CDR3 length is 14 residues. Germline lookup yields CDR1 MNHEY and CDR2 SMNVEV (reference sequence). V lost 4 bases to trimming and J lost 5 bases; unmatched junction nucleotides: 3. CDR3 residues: CASSSQGADQPQHF. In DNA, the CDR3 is TGTGCCAGCAGTTCACAGGGGGCCGATCAGCCCCAGCATTTT.

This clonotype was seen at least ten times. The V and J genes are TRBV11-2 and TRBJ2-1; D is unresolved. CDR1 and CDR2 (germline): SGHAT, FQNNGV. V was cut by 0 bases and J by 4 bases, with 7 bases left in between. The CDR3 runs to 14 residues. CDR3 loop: CASSLEGWYNEQFF. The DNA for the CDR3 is TGTGCCAGCAGCTTAGAAGGGTGGTACAATGAGCAGTTCTTC. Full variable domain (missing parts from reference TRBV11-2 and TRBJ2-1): EAGVAQSPRYKIIEKRQSVAFWCNPISGHATLYWYQQILGQGPKLLIQFQNNGVVDDSQLPKDRFSAERLKGVDSTLKIQPAKLEDSAVYLCASSLEGWYNEQFFGPGTRLTVL.

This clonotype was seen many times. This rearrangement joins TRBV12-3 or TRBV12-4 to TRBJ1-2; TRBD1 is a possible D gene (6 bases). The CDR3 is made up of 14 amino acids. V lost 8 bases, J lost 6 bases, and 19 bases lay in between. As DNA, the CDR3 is TGTGCCAGCGGAATATCGCCCGGGGGCCATGGCTACACCTTC. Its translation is CASGISPGGHGYTF.

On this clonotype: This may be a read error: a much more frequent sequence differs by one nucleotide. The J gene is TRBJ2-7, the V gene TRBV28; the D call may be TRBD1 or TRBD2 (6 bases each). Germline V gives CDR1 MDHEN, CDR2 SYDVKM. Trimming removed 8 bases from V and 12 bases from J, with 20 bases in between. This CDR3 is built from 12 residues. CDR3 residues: CASRGQGVKRYF. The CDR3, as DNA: TGTGCCAGCCGGGGGCAGGGAGTGAAGCGGTACTTC. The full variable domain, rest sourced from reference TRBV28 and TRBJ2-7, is DVKVTQSSRYLVKRTGEKVFLECVQDMDHENMFWYRQDPGLGLRLIYFSYDVKMKEKGDIPEGYSVSREKKERFSLILESASTNQTSMYLCASRGQGVKRYFGPGTRLTVT.

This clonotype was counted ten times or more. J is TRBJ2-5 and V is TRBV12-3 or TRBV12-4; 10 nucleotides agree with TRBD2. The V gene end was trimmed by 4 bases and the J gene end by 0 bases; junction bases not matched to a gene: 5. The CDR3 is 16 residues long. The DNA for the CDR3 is TGTGCCAGCAGTTACGGGACTAGCGTTCACCAAGAGACCCAGTACTTC. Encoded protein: CASSYGTSVHQETQYF.

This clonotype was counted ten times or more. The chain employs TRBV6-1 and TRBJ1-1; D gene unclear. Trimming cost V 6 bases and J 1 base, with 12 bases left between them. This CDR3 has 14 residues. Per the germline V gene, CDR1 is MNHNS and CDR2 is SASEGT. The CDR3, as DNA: TGTGCCAGCAGGCCCGTGAGTGCGAACACTGAAGCTTTCTTT. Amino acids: CASRPVSANTEAFF.

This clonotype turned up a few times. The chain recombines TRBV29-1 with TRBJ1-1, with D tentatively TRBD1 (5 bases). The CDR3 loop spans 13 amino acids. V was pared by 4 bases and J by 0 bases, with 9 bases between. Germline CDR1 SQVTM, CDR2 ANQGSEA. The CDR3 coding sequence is TGCAGCGTTGCGGGACCCCTGAACACTGAAGCTTTCTTT. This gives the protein CSVAGPLNTEAFF. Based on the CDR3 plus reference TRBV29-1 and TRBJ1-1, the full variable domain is SAVISQKPSRDICQRGTSLTIQCQVDSQVTMMFWYRQQPGQSLTLIATANQGSEATYESGFVIDKFPISRPNLTFSTLTVSNMSPEDSSIYLCSVAGPLNTEAFFGQGTRLTVV.

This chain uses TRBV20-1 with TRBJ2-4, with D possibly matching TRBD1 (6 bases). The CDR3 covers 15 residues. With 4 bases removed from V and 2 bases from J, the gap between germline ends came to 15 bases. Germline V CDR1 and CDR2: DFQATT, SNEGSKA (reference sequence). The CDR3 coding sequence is TGCAGTGCTAACAGGGCAAGCAAAACCAAAAACATTCAGTACTTC. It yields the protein CSANRASKTKNIQYF.

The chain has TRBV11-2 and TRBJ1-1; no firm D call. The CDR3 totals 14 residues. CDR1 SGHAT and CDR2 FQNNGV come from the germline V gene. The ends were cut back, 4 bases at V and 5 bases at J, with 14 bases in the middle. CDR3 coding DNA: TGTGCCAGCAGCTCCTTCGACCCCGGAACTGAAGCTTTCTTT. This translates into CASSSFDPGTEAFF.